This T cell receptor beta chain is drawn from a study of early T cells in non-severe SARS-CoV-2 infection. On the study more broadly: Chains were not paired, and sequencing was done on bulk RNA from unsorted whole blood.

Tagging with unique molecular identifiers was applied to individual cDNA molecules. A single record per CDR3 protein comes from TCRdb applying MiXCR to the 5' RACE reads. The repertoire holds over 35,000 distinct CDR3 sequences, with roughly 4.4% as singletons. Worth noting for this clonotype: Antigen unknown.

After removal of 6 bases from V and 0 bases from J, the junction contained 3 bases not matched to a gene. Per the germline V gene, CDR1 is MNHEY and CDR2 is SVGEGT. This CDR3 region has 15 residues. Study-wide points: Database matching using VDJdb favored anti-spike CD8 responses, with private and CD4 specificities left missing.

The origin of this receptor is an adult who was a healthcare worker with PCR-confirmed SARS-CoV-2 infection or an uninfected control (not recorded which). This chain links TRBV6-2 or TRBV6-3 with TRBJ2-2; 8 nucleotides align to TRBD1. Sequenced input: whole blood. The CDR3 is CASREQGANTGELFF. The DNA of the CDR3 is TGTGCCAGCAGGGAACAGGGGGCGAACACCGGGGAGCTGTTTTTT.